This entry concerns a single T cell receptor (beta chain). The data were obtained in a study of OX40 agonist ivuxolimab in advanced cancers. Study summary: Hepatocellular carcinoma, melanoma, renal cell or head and neck cancer was diagnosed in the dose-escalation patients.

Germline-derived CDR1 and CDR2 are SQVTM and ANQGSEA. Trimming removed 4 bases at V and 1 base at J, with 16 bases between. The CDR3 spans 16 residues. Sequencing was performed with immunoSEQ multiplex PCR; in TCRdb, only in-frame clones are kept and a portion is missing. This table holds about 84,000 clones, about 93% found once. Sequencing was performed on CD4+ or CD8+ T cells sorted from blood, taken in a trial of the OX40 agonist ivuxolimab. The sequence came from an adult with an advanced solid tumor such as melanoma, head and neck, liver or kidney cancer. The gene calls are TRBV29-1 and TRBJ2-2; D is perhaps TRBD2 (5 bases). DNA of the CDR3: TGCAGCGTTGGAGGGCAGGAGATTTTGAACACCGGGGAGCTGTTTTTT. Translating gives CSVGGQEILNTGELFF.